This is a list of T cell receptor beta chains from one sample in a study of pediatric ulcerative colitis. The data were produced by immunoSEQ multiplex PCR, yet TCRdb's version contains in-frame clones alone and is incomplete. This sample has 10,000 or so clones, with over 80% found just once. The sample consisted of blood. These receptors all come from a girl aged 10 to 17 with moderate ulcerative colitis. Each CDR3 is given with its conserved first and last residue. Each record gives: clone size, V gene, J gene, D gene, CDR3 protein. A D gene is named only where the DNA matches it firmly. Some rows have no size entry. The others give once, few or many, or a class for an expanded clone.

clone_size: -
v_call: TRBV2
j_call: TRBJ2-1
d_call: -
cdr3_aa: CASSELGFEQFF

clone_size: -
v_call: TRBV5-4
j_call: TRBJ2-1
d_call: -
cdr3_aa: CASSFGGLEQFF

clone_size: few
v_call: TRBV7-9
j_call: TRBJ2-7
d_call: -
cdr3_aa: CASSLSGAVAYEQYF

clone_size: -
v_call: TRBV5-1
j_call: TRBJ2-7
d_call: TRBD2
cdr3_aa: CASSTTSGPIPAYEQYF

clone_size: -
v_call: TRBV2
j_call: TRBJ2-7
d_call: TRBD1
cdr3_aa: CASSVDRDYEQYF

clone_size: -
v_call: TRBV4-2
j_call: TRBJ2-3
d_call: TRBD2
cdr3_aa: CASSQERLAGGLGTDTQYF

clone_size: -
v_call: TRBV7-9
j_call: TRBJ2-3
d_call: TRBD2
cdr3_aa: CASSQSSGGNTDTQYF

clone_size: -
v_call: TRBV18
j_call: TRBJ1-1
d_call: TRBD1
cdr3_aa: CASSLDRGTEAFF

clone_size: -
v_call: TRBV30
j_call: TRBJ2-1
d_call: TRBD2
cdr3_aa: CAWDLSGRGSEQFF

clone_size: -
v_call: TRBV2
j_call: TRBJ1-5
d_call: -
cdr3_aa: CASSELSASNQPQHF

clone_size: -
v_call: TRBV9
j_call: TRBJ1-1
d_call: -
cdr3_aa: CASSVGLRGQTEAFF

clone_size: -
v_call: TRBV28
j_call: TRBJ1-1
d_call: -
cdr3_aa: CATTFGNTEAFF

clone_size: -
v_call: TRBV28
j_call: TRBJ1-1
d_call: TRBD1
cdr3_aa: CASSLPGQGPEAFF

clone_size: -
v_call: TRBV4-1
j_call: TRBJ2-7
d_call: -
cdr3_aa: CASSHTQGSGPYEQYF

clone_size: -
v_call: TRBV5-1
j_call: TRBJ2-7
d_call: TRBD2
cdr3_aa: CASSPTGGSEYEQYF

clone_size: -
v_call: TRBV25-1
j_call: TRBJ2-6
d_call: TRBD1
cdr3_aa: CASRSGQGEISGANVLTF

clone_size: -
v_call: TRBV19
j_call: TRBJ2-2
d_call: TRBD2
cdr3_aa: CASSIPRTSGNTGELFF

clone_size: -
v_call: TRBV7-9
j_call: TRBJ2-3
d_call: -
cdr3_aa: CASSPGLADTQYF

clone_size: -
v_call: TRBV6-5
j_call: TRBJ2-5
d_call: TRBD2
cdr3_aa: CASSYRLAGVRETQYF

clone_size: -
v_call: TRBV10-3
j_call: TRBJ2-1
d_call: TRBD1
cdr3_aa: CAIRQDRGLGNEQFF

clone_size: -
v_call: TRBV5-1
j_call: TRBJ1-2
d_call: -
cdr3_aa: CASSPSGATNYGYTF

clone_size: -
v_call: TRBV28
j_call: TRBJ1-5
d_call: -
cdr3_aa: CASTSTEISNQPQHF

clone_size: once
v_call: TRBV28
j_call: TRBJ1-3
d_call: -
cdr3_aa: CASRNYRAGNTIYF

clone_size: -
v_call: TRBV7-8
j_call: TRBJ2-7
d_call: -
cdr3_aa: CASSFEWVGGGWSEQYF

clone_size: -
v_call: TRBV7-6
j_call: TRBJ2-1
d_call: -
cdr3_aa: CASSLAAVQKGNEQFF

clone_size: -
v_call: TRBV2
j_call: TRBJ1-3
d_call: TRBD1
cdr3_aa: CASSRDSSSGNTIYF

clone_size: -
v_call: TRBV5-1
j_call: TRBJ2-1
d_call: -
cdr3_aa: CASKRGTPAYNEQFF

clone_size: -
v_call: TRBV5-1
j_call: TRBJ1-5
d_call: -
cdr3_aa: CASSLKGGNQPQHF

clone_size: -
v_call: TRBV2
j_call: TRBJ1-4
d_call: -
cdr3_aa: CASSLQGLNEKLFF

clone_size: -
v_call: TRBV28
j_call: TRBJ1-5
d_call: -
cdr3_aa: CASSLGLGRANNQPQHF

clone_size: few
v_call: TRBV5-4
j_call: TRBJ1-6
d_call: -
cdr3_aa: CASSFEGGVFNSPLHF

clone_size: -
v_call: TRBV19
j_call: TRBJ1-4
d_call: -
cdr3_aa: CASSIIRGTNEKLFF

clone_size: few
v_call: TRBV7-9
j_call: TRBJ1-2
d_call: TRBD1
cdr3_aa: CASSFDRDYGYTF

clone_size: -
v_call: TRBV7-3
j_call: TRBJ2-3
d_call: TRBD2
cdr3_aa: CASSLRLAGADTQYF

clone_size: large
v_call: TRBV5-6
j_call: TRBJ1-1
d_call: -
cdr3_aa: CASSLANTEAFF

clone_size: few
v_call: TRBV30
j_call: TRBJ1-5
d_call: -
cdr3_aa: CAWSVQGNQPQHF

clone_size: -
v_call: TRBV28
j_call: TRBJ1-2
d_call: -
cdr3_aa: CAIAYRVDYGYTF

clone_size: -
v_call: TRBV29-1
j_call: TRBJ1-1
d_call: -
cdr3_aa: CSVGPGWGMNTEAFF

clone_size: -
v_call: TRBV10-3
j_call: TRBJ1-1
d_call: -
cdr3_aa: CAIRDSTGTEAFF

clone_size: -
v_call: TRBV9
j_call: TRBJ2-3
d_call: -
cdr3_aa: CASSVASRGATDTQYF

clone_size: -
v_call: TRBV5-1
j_call: TRBJ2-6
d_call: TRBD2
cdr3_aa: CASSLPPGTSSGANVLTF

clone_size: medium-sized
v_call: TRBV2
j_call: TRBJ1-1
d_call: -
cdr3_aa: CASSEADEAFF

clone_size: -
v_call: TRBV28
j_call: TRBJ2-1
d_call: TRBD2
cdr3_aa: CASSSIRSGGARNEQFF

clone_size: -
v_call: TRBV2
j_call: TRBJ2-2
d_call: -
cdr3_aa: CASSPLTGSGELFF

clone_size: -
v_call: TRBV4-1
j_call: TRBJ1-5
d_call: TRBD1
cdr3_aa: CASSQGTGGSFSNQPQHF

clone_size: once
v_call: TRBV30
j_call: TRBJ2-7
d_call: TRBD2
cdr3_aa: CAWSTGTSGRAGEQYF

clone_size: -
v_call: TRBV6-1
j_call: TRBJ1-2
d_call: -
cdr3_aa: CASSEIRSGGQNGYTF

clone_size: -
v_call: TRBV5-1
j_call: TRBJ1-4
d_call: -
cdr3_aa: CASSGTRDEKLFF

clone_size: -
v_call: TRBV5-6
j_call: TRBJ1-2
d_call: -
cdr3_aa: CASSPDRNGYGYTF

clone_size: -
v_call: TRBV18
j_call: TRBJ2-7
d_call: -
cdr3_aa: CASSPPGLIYEQYF